The 13 T cell receptor beta chains listed next were all sequenced from one sample in a study of CD8 T cells in ankylosing spondylitis. The study's findings and limits: Fewer than ten highly homologous variants made up a TCR beta motif, and this motif appeared characteristic of ankylosing spondylitis blood.

TCRdb re-called the 5' RACE reads with MiXCR, one entry per CDR3 protein. The sample shows under 250,000 distinct CDR3 sequences, 6% to 8% of them seen only once. The antigens of these receptors remain unknown. Material: blood, either unsorted or a sorted T cell fraction (not recorded which). Source of these receptors: a male donor with ankylosing spondylitis.

The chain joins TRBV19 to TRBJ1-5; no firm D call. This CDR3 has 14 amino acids. Germline assignment: CDR1 LNHDA and CDR2 SQIVND (reference sequence). Trimming removed 3 bases from V and 2 bases from J, with 8 bases in between. Here the CDR3 reads CASSIDPRNQPQHF. The CDR3 DNA follows: TGTGCCAGTAGTATTGACCCGCGCAATCAGCCCCAGCATTTT.

This clonotype has only a few counts. The gene calls are TRBV9 and TRBJ2-7; no definite D call. Looked up from germline, CDR1 is SGDLS and CDR2 is YYNGEE. The CDR3 is made up of 13 amino acids. Trimming took off 0 bases at V and 3 bases at J, with 7 bases between the two ends. The CDR3 sequence is CASSVELGYEQYF. The CDR3 DNA sequence: TGTGCCAGCAGCGTAGAGCTGGGCTACGAGCAGTACTTC.

In its sample, this clonotype was seen many times. The chain recombines TRBV20-1 with TRBJ2-7; no clear D. CDR3 length equals 13 residues. Germline V gives CDR1 DFQATT, CDR2 SNEGSKA (reference sequence). V lost 3 bases and J 1 base, leaving 10 bases between the germline ends. CDR3: CSARERKSYEQYF. In DNA, the CDR3 is TGCAGTGCTAGGGAGCGCAAATCCTACGAGCAGTACTTC.

The table lists this clonotype with many counts. V and J are TRBV9 and TRBJ2-5, with TRBD1 matching over 9 bases. This CDR3 comprises 16 residues. The trim removed 6 bases at V and 2 bases at J, leaving 11 bases unmatched. Germline CDR1 reads SGDLS; CDR2 reads YYNGEE. CDR3 nucleotides: TGTGCCAGCACCCTCGGAGGGACAGGGAGGCAAGAGACCCAGTACTTC. Translating gives CASTLGGTGRQETQYF.

The table lists this clonotype with a few counts. The CDR3 reads CASTSWVYGYTF. CDR3 bases: TGTGCCAGCACCTCGTGGGTATATGGCTACACCTTC. The rearrangement uses TRBV5-5 and TRBJ1-2; D gene uncertain. CDR3 length equals 12 residues. Looked up from germline, CDR1 is SGHKS and CDR2 is YYEKEE (reference sequence). V lost 6 bases to trimming and J lost 5 bases, with 11 bases between them.

In its sample, this clonotype was seen a few times. The chain joins TRBV11-2 to TRBJ2-1; the match to TRBD2 covers 15 bases. The V and J ends lost 4 bases and 3 bases, in that order; junction bases with no gene match: 4. This CDR3 has 17 residues. The germline V gene has CDR1 SGHAT and CDR2 FQNNGV. The CDR3 reads CASSYGLAGGLYNEQFF. CDR3 nucleotide sequence: TGTGCCAGCAGCTATGGACTAGCGGGAGGGCTCTACAATGAGCAGTTCTTC. The variable domain in full, with the rest retrieved from reference TRBV11-2 and TRBJ2-1, is EAGVAQSPRYKIIEKRQSVAFWCNPISGHATLYWYQQILGQGPKLLIQFQNNGVVDDSQLPKDRFSAERLKGVDSTLKIQPAKLEDSAVYLCASSYGLAGGLYNEQFFGPGTRLTVL.

At least ten counts were recorded for this clonotype. The chain is built from TRBV29-1 and TRBJ2-3; possibly TRBD1 for D (6 bases). Germline lookup yields CDR1 SQVTM and CDR2 ANQGSEA. Trimming removed 7 bases from V and 6 bases from J, with 17 bases in between. There are 13 residues in the CDR3. The CDR3 sequence: CSADGTNPDTQYF. The CDR3 region has the DNA TGCAGCGCAGATGGGACAAACCCCGATACGCAGTATTTT.

A few counts support this clonotype. This chain joins TRBV6-2 or TRBV6-3 and TRBJ2-1, with TRBD1 identical over 8 bases. J lost 4 bases, V lost 4 bases, and 12 bases had no gene match. Germline V lookup: CDR1 MNHEY, CDR2 SVGEGT. The CDR3 totals 17 residues. The CDR3 nucleotides are TGTGCCAGCAGTTTCCTTGGATGGACAGGGTTGTACAATGAGCAGTTCTTC. Amino acids: CASSFLGWTGLYNEQFF.

This clonotype was counted a few times. The rearrangement uses TRBV3-1 and TRBJ1-1; D call uncertain. Trimming pared 0 bases from V and 2 bases from J, leaving 7 bases between. This CDR3 spans 14 amino acids. Germline V gives CDR1 LGHDT, CDR2 YNNKEL (reference sequence). The CDR3 spells CASSQEVYNTEAFF. The CDR3 DNA sequence: TGTGCCAGCAGCCAAGAAGTTTATAACACTGAAGCTTTCTTT.

This clonotype was counted at least ten times. V is TRBV15 and J is TRBJ2-2; 9 nucleotides align to TRBD1. The CDR3 extends over 15 amino acids. J gave up 5 bases and V 5 bases, and 6 bases lay outside the gene matches. Per germline, CDR1 LNHNV and CDR2 YYDKDF (reference sequence). The CDR3 DNA is TGTGCCACCAGCCAACCGGGACAGGGAACCGGGGAGCTGTTTTTT. Its protein product is CATSQPGQGTGELFF.

This clonotype has a count of ten or more. The chain links TRBV5-1 to TRBJ2-1, with D unresolved. The CDR3 is 12 residues long. In germline, CDR1 is SGHRS, CDR2 YFSETQ. Trimming pared 0 bases from V and 7 bases from J, leaving 5 bases between. CDR3 amino acids: CASSLEKNEQFF. The CDR3 nucleotides are TGCGCCAGCAGCTTGGAAAAGAATGAGCAGTTCTTC.

The chain joins TRBV7-8 to TRBJ2-3; 7 bases align to TRBD1. V lost 6 bases, J lost 4 bases, and 10 bases stayed unmatched. The germline V gene has CDR1 SGHVS and CDR2 FQNEAQ. The CDR3 totals 15 residues. DNA of the CDR3: TGTGCCAGCAGGGTCGGACAGGCGGTTGCAGATACGCAGTATTTT. It is translated as CASRVGQAVADTQYF.

V and J are TRBV28 and TRBJ1-1; a possible D gene is TRBD1 (6 bases). The germline V and J ends were trimmed by 5 bases and 0 bases, with 13 bases remaining between them. CDR1 is MDHEN and CDR2 is SYDVKM in the germline V gene. This CDR3 region has 15 residues. The DNA of the CDR3 is TGTGCCAGCAGTCCCCTGGACAGCATGAACACTGAAGCTTTCTTT. Encoded protein: CASSPLDSMNTEAFF.